One T cell receptor beta chain is described in this entry. What it binds is unknown. This entry comes from a study of T cells expressing NK-cell markers. Study-wide context: One of the eight sequenced donors was seronegative, whereas the other seven were HCMV-seropositive. The study, taken as a whole, reports: Topping the CD3+CD56-NKG2C+ fraction as well were these clonotypes, in several donors.

TCRdb re-called the 5' RACE reads and shows each CDR3 protein once, DNA omitted. The table lists under 500,000 distinct CDR3 sequences, with 6% to 8% in the top ten. The sequencing sample was made of blood T cells: a sorted CD56 or NKG2C T cell subset, CD4+ or CD8+ T cells, or bulk PBMC T cells (not recorded which). The sequence came from a woman between 18 and 70 years old in good health.

The CDR3: CASSQDRVREQYF. V is TRBV7-2 and J is TRBJ2-7; TCRdb selects TRBD1, and the lack of DNA leaves this call unchecked. The CDR3 loop spans 13 amino acids. Germline CDR1 is SGHTA and CDR2 is FQGNSA.